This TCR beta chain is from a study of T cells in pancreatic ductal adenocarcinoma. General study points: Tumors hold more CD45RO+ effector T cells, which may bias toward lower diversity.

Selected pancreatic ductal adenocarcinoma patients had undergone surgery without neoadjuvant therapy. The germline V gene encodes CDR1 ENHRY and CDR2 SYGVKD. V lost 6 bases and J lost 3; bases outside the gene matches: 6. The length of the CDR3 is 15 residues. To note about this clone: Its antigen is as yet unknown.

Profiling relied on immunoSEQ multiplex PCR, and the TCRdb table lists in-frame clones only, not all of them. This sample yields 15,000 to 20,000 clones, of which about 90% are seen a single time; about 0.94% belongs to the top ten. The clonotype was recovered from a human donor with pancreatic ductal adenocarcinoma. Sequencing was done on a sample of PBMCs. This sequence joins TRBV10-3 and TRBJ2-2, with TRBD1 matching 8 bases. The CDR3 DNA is TGTGCCATCAGGACAGGGGAGTTGGACACCGGGGAGCTGTTTTTT. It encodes CAIRTGELDTGELFF.